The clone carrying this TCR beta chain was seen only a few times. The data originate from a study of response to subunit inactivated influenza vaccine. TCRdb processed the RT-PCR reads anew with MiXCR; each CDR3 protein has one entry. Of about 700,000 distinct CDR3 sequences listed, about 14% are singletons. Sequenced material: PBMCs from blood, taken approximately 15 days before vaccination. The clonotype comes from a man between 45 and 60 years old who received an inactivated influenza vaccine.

CDR3 DNA: TGTGCCAGCAGTTTAGCGGCCGGGACAGGGGGTTCTGAGCCCCAGCATTTT. Translated, it gives CASSLAAGTGGSEPQHF. V is TRBV12-3 or TRBV12-4 and J is TRBJ1-5; 11 bases match TRBD1. CDR3 length: 17 residues. V was clipped by 0 bases and J by 8 bases; unmatched bases: 9.